This TCR beta chain was identified during a study of T cells after yellow fever vaccination. Study-level findings and limits: Booster sampling recovered most clones from primary vaccination (approximately 97% CD4, roughly 88% CD8).

One entry per CDR3 protein, called by TCRdb with MiXCR from the 5' RACE reads. The repertoire holds a few hundred thousand distinct CDR3 sequences, around 5.2% seen once, with roughly 3.5% in the top ten. Comment on this clonotype: What it binds is not known.

Germline values: CDR1 LNHNV, CDR2 YYDKDF (reference sequence). Trimming left V 3 bases short and J 10 bases short, with 16 bases between. This CDR3 has 15 amino acids. The receptor was isolated from a man aged 18 to 30 who received the YFV17D yellow fever vaccine. The genes are TRBV15 and TRBJ1-6; D not certain. The sequencing here drew on CD4+ T cells sorted from PBMCs, taken on the day of the yellow fever booster vaccination. This CDR3 is CATSSRDPPQSPLHF. Written as DNA, the CDR3 is TGTGCCACCAGCAGCCGGGATCCGCCACAATCACCCCTCCACTTT.